The source of this TCR beta chain is a study of cytomegalovirus exposure and HLA in healthy donors. Study summary: The 550 to 800 first-cohort repertoires and the 110 or so validation repertoires shared the same platform, a later analysis reported. Findings of the study overall: Most observed TCR sequences were rare, whereas some public TCRs were detected in many donors.

Using immunoSEQ multiplex PCR, the repertoire was profiled, and TCRdb retains in-frame clones only, with some absent. The data hold 150,000 to 200,000 clones, with around nine tenths observed a single time. As for this clone: Its antigen is currently unknown.

This receptor was identified in a young woman in good health and CMV-seronegative. Sequencing was done on a sample of PBMCs.

This chain's CDR3 is CASTHQWGYTF. The CDR3 nucleotides are TGTGCCAGTACTCACCAGTGGGGCTACACCTTC. The chain has TRBV19 and TRBJ1-2; D gene uncertain. V gave up 7 bases and J gave up 8 bases, with 11 bases separating them. CDR3 length: 11 amino acids. Germline V lookup: CDR1 LNHDA, CDR2 SQIVND (reference sequence).